The source of this T cell receptor (beta chain) is a study of blood T cell repertoires in COVID-19. Looking at the study overall: The United States, Italy and Spain were the sources of the acute and convalescent COVID-19 samples.

In the source study's methods: Amplification with reference gene primers provided the estimates of nucleated cell counts. Repertoires were generated with immunoSEQ multiplex PCR, while TCRdb's copy carries only in-frame clones and drops some. V and J calls and clone size come straight from that table; D and trimming were deduced from the DNA. The sample has under 300,000 clones, about 83% seen once. Germline values: CDR1 SGHNT, CDR2 YYREEE (reference sequence). V lost 0 bases to trimming and J lost 3 bases; unmatched junction nucleotides: 3. CDR3 size: 16 residues. The sequenced material came from peripheral blood. The gene calls are TRBV5-4 and TRBJ2-4; the match to TRBD1 covers 10 bases. This TCR derives from a woman between 50 and 59 years old who had recovered from COVID-19. In DNA, the CDR3 is TGTGCCAGCAGCTTGGGTGGACAGGGGGGCAAAAACATTCAGTACTTC. This sequence encodes CASSLGGQGGKNIQYF.